The T cell receptor (beta chain) described here comes from a study of blood T cell repertoires in COVID-19. Cohorts were determined from participant-reported clinical history. This clone was seen a single time. Authors' data handling: Reference gene primer amplification in the assay estimated nucleated cell counts. TCRdb's table, derived via immunoSEQ multiplex PCR, lists solely in-frame clones and lacks some. That table furnishes V, J and clone size, whereas the DNA furnished D and trimming. The table has about 150,000 clones, approximately 88% seen once. CDR1 and CDR2 (germline): MDHEN, SYDVKM. The CDR3 consists of 14 residues. Germline trimming cut 6 bases from V and 8 bases from J; bases unmatched to any gene: 10.

The sequence was collected from a man between 65 and 85 years old who had been exposed to COVID-19. The sample comprised PBMCs or T cells enriched from blood (not recorded which). This chain joins TRBV28 and TRBJ1-2, with 9 nucleotides matching TRBD1. CDR3 DNA sequence: TGTGCCAGCAGCCCTGATGGACAGGGGCGCGGCTACACCTTC. This sequence encodes CASSPDGQGRGYTF.